This is a list of T cell receptor beta chains from one sample in a study of T cells after posttransplantation cyclophosphamide. Profiling relied on immunoSEQ multiplex PCR, and the TCRdb table lists in-frame clones only, not all of them. This table holds thousands of clones, around 82% found once. The material sequenced was memory CD8+ T cells sorted from blood. The receptors were sampled from a woman aged 60-70 years in good health, CMV-negative, and a related stem cell transplant donor. CDR3s include the opening cysteine and the closing phenylalanine or tryptophan. The order of the fields is D gene, V gene, clone size, J gene, CDR3 DNA, CDR3 protein. D genes are given only for firm matches. The listing skips clone size in some rows; elsewhere it reads once, few, many or a size class.

-	TRBV30	-	TRBJ2-7	TGTGCCTGGAGTGTACCAGACACAGGGACCCTTTTCTCCTACGAGCAGTACTTC	CAWSVPDTGTLFSYEQYF
-	TRBV15	-	TRBJ2-7	TGTGCCACCAGCCCCCTTTCATATTCCTACGAGCAGTACTTC	CATSPLSYSYEQYF
-	TRBV7-2	-	TRBJ2-1	TGTGCCAGCAGCGTCGGGACTGGGTCCTACAATGAGCAGTTCTTC	CASSVGTGSYNEQFF
-	TRBV13	-	TRBJ1-6	TGTGCCAGCAGCTTAGGACAGGGTGATTCACCCCTCCACTTT	CASSLGQGDSPLHF
TRBD2	TRBV9	few	TRBJ2-3	TGTGCCAGCAGCACACTTAGCGGGATGACAGATACGCAGTATTTT	CASSTLSGMTDTQYF
TRBD2	TRBV4-1	-	TRBJ2-2	TGCGCCAGCAGCCAAGAAGGAGGGACTAGCGGGAGGTCCACCGGGGAGCTGTTTTTT	CASSQEGGTSGRSTGELFF
-	TRBV7-9	few	TRBJ1-1	TGTGCCAGCAGCCGCGGGGGGGCAACTGAAGCTTTCTTT	CASSRGGATEAFF
-	TRBV27	-	TRBJ2-7	TGTGCCAGCAGTTTCGGTCTAGCCGCTTACGAGCAGTACTTC	CASSFGLAAYEQYF
TRBD1	TRBV4-2	-	TRBJ1-6	TGTGCCAGCAGCCAAGAGGAAGGGACAGGGGAGGCACCCCTCCACTTT	CASSQEEGTGEAPLHF
TRBD2	TRBV25-1	-	TRBJ2-1	TGTGCCAGCAGTTGGACTAGCGGTTACAATGAGCAGTTCTTC	CASSWTSGYNEQFF
TRBD2	TRBV4-3	-	TRBJ2-3	TGCGCCAGCAGCCAAGCTAGCGGGAGCGCAGATACGCAGTATTTT	CASSQASGSADTQYF
TRBD2	TRBV9	-	TRBJ2-2	TGTGCCAGCAGCGTAGCTGGTAGCGGGACCGGGGAGCTGTTTTTT	CASSVAGSGTGELFF
-	TRBV28	-	TRBJ2-1	TGTGCCAGCAGAGGCGTGGGTGGGAGTAGACGCAATGAGCAGTTCTTC	CASRGVGGSRRNEQFF
TRBD1	TRBV4-3	-	TRBJ1-2	TGCGCCAGCAGCCAAGAGGGGACAGGACTCTATGGCTACACCTTC	CASSQEGTGLYGYTF
-	TRBV6-5	-	TRBJ2-5	TGTGCCAGCAGTTACGGTGGGCAGGGCCAAGAGACCCAGTACTTC	CASSYGGQGQETQYF
-	TRBV4-3	once	TRBJ2-5	TGCGCCAGCAGCCAAGATTGGGGTCAGGGGGGAGAGACCCAGTACTTC	CASSQDWGQGGETQYF